This record concerns one T cell receptor beta chain sequence. Its antigen is currently not known. Within one base of it there is no much larger clone, and no base qualities were kept. The record originates from a study of blood T cell repertoires in COVID-19 (TCRdb year 2020). Study-wide context: The collaborator samples originated in the United States, Italy and Spain and spanned the acute and convalescent phases of COVID-19. Deeply sampled blood TCRbeta repertoires from subjects exposed to, actively infected with, or recovered from COVID-19 were included in the dataset. Sample metadata almost always included a de-identified subject ID, COVID-19 status, age in years and sex. Samples were obtained from the ongoing ImmuneRACE study (first 160 participants) and from approximately 1,200 subjects provided by 6 global collaborators. The material from the prospective study consisted of cDNA or gDNA derived from T cells, B-cell-depleted T cells, or PBMCs. The repertoires were released in a freely available public database intended as a resource for research on the immune response to SARS-CoV-2. Where available, HLA class I and class II types were obtained from metadata supplied by the sample provider rather than from assay-based typing.

TCRbeta CDR3 regions were amplified from genomic DNA using the immunoSEQ Assay, a bias-controlled multiplex PCR. From the authors' description of their analysis: Nucleated cell counts per sample were estimated from amplification of reference gene primers within the assay. Sequence reads were collapsed and filtered to measure the absolute abundance of every unique TCRbeta CDR3 rearrangement. For each sample, productive Simpson clonality was calculated as the square root of Simpson's diversity index over productive rearrangements. Not all clones reach the TCRdb copy of this immuneACCESS table, which keeps in-frame sequences only. Checked studies attribute under half of the gap to unresolved V genes and leave the rest unexplained. The DNA gave D and trimming, while V, J and clone size come from that table. This sample gives a few hundred thousand clones in total; around 89% of them show up just once. More than 0.95% of the sample lies in the top ten.

The germline V gene yields MNHEY for CDR1 and SVGAGI for CDR2. The trim is 0 bases for V and 4 bases for J, with a gap of 12 bases between the germline ends. The CDR3 runs 15 residues from the cysteine to the phenylalanine. Solely the CDR3 DNA is kept, with 45 bases framed from the first base. Whole blood was collected in K2EDTA tubes by collaborating institutions according to the institutions' own protocols. For TCRbeta analysis, collaborator samples were shipped as frozen whole blood, as isolated PBMCs, or as DNA extracted from either sample type. What the work shows at the level of the full study, not this receptor alone: The amount of clinical and demographic metadata varied by source and participant and was provided uncurated.

The sequence links TRBV6-5 to TRBJ1-2; the best D guess is TRBD1, with 6 bases matching. The TCR comes from a man aged 40-55 years with acute or convalescent COVID-19. Sequencing was performed on peripheral blood. CDR3 region: CASSYSAGVGYGYTF. At the DNA level, the sequence is TGTGCCAGCAGTTACTCGGCAGGGGTGGGCTATGGCTACACCTTC.